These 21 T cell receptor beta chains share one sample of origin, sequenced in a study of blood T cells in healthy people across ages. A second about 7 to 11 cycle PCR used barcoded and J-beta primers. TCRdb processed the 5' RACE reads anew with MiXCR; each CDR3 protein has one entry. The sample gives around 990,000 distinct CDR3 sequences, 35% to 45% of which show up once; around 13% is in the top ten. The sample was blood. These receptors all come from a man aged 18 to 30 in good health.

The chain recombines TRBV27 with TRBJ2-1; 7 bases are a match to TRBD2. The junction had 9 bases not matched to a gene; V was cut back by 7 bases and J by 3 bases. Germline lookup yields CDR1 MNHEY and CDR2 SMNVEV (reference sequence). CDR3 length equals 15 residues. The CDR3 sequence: CASNPRGSYYNEQFF. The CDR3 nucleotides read TGTGCCAGCAACCCTCGCGGGAGCTACTACAATGAGCAGTTCTTC.

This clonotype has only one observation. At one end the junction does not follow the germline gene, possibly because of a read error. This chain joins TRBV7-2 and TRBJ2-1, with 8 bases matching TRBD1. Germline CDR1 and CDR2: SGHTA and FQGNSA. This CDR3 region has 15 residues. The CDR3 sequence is CASSTGQGTYNGQFF. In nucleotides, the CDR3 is TGTGCCAGCAGCACCGGACAGGGCACCTACAATGGGCAGTTCTTC.

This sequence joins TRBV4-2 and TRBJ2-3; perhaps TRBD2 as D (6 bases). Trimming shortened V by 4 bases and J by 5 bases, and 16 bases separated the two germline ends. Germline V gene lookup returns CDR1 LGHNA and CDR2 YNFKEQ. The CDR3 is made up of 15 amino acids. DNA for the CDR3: TGTGCCAGCAGCCCCCGGGACTCCCGTCAAGATACGCAGTATTTT. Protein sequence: CASSPRDSRQDTQYF.

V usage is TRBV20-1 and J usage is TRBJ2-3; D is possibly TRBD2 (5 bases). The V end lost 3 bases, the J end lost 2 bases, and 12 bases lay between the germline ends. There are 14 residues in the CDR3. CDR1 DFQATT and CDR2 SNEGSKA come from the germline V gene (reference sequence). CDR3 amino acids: CSARPGGYTDTQYF. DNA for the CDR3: TGCAGTGCTAGGCCAGGCGGGTACACAGATACGCAGTATTTT.

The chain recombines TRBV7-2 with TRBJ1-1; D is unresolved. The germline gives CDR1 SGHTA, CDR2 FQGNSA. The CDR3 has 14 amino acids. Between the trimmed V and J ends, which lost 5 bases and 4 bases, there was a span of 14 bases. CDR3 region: CASSAEQMITEAFF. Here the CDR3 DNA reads TGTGCCAGCAGCGCGGAGCAAATGATCACTGAAGCTTTCTTT.

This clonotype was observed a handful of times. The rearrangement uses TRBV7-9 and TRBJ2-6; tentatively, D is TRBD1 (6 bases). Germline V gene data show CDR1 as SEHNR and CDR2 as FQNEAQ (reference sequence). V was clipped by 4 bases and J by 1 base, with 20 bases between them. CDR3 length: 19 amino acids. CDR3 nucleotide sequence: TGTGCCAGCAGCTCCTCCATGGGGACATCCGTATCTGGGGCCAACGTCCTGACTTTC. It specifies CASSSSMGTSVSGANVLTF.

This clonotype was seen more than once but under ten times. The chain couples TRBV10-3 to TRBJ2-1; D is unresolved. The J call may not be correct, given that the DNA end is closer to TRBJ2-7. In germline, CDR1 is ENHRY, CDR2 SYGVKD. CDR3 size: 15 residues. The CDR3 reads CAISESQSSYNEQYF. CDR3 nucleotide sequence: TGTGCCATCAGTGAGTCTCAGAGCTCCTACAATGAGCAGTACTTC.

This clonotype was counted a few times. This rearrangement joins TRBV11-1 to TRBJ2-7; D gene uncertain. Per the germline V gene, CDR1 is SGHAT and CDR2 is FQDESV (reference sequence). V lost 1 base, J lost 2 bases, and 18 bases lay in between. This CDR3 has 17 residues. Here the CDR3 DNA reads TGTGCCAGCAGCTTAGGCCCCCGACGGCTTCCCCCCTACGAGCAGTACTTC. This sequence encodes CASSLGPRRLPPYEQYF.

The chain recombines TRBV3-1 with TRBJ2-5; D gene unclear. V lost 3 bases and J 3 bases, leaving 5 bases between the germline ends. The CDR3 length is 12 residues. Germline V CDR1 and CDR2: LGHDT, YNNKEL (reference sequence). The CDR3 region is CASSHYEETQYF. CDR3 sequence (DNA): TGTGCCAGCAGCCACTACGAAGAGACCCAGTACTTC.

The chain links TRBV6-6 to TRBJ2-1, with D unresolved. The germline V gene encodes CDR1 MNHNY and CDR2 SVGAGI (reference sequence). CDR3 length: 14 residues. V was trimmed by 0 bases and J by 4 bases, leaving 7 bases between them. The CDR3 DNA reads TGTGCCAGCAGTTACTCGACGGATTACAATGAGCAGTTCTTC. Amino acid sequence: CASSYSTDYNEQFF.

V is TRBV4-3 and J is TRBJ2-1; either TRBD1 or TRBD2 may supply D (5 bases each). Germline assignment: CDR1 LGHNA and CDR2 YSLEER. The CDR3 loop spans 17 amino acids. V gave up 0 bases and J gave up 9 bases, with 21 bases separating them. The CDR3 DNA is TGCGCCAGCAGCCAAGATCTGAGTAGGGGAGAGTATAGTGAGCAGTTCTTC. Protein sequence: CASSQDLSRGEYSEQFF.

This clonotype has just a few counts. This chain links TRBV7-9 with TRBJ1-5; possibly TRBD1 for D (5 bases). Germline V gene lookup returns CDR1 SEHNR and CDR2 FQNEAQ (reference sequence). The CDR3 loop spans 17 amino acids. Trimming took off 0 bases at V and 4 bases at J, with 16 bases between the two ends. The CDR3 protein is CASSLASPGPRNQPQHF. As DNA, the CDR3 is TGTGCCAGCAGCTTAGCGAGCCCAGGGCCCCGTAATCAGCCCCAGCATTTT.

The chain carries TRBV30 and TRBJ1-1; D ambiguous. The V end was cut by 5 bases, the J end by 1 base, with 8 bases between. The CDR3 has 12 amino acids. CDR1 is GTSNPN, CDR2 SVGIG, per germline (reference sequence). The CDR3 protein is CAWGRTNTEAFF. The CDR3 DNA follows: TGTGCCTGGGGCAGGACGAACACTGAAGCTTTCTTT.

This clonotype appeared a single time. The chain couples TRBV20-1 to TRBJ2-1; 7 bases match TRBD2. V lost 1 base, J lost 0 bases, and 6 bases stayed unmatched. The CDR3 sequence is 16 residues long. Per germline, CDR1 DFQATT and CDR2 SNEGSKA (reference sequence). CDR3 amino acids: CSARVRRGSSYNEQFF. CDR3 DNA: TGCAGTGCTAGAGTGAGGCGGGGGAGCTCCTACAATGAGCAGTTCTTC.

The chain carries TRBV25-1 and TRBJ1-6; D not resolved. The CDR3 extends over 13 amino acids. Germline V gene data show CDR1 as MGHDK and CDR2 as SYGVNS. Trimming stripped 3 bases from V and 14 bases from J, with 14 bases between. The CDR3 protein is CASSDRGPLSLHF. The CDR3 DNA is TGTGCCAGCAGTGATCGCGGACCGCTTTCCCTCCACTTT.

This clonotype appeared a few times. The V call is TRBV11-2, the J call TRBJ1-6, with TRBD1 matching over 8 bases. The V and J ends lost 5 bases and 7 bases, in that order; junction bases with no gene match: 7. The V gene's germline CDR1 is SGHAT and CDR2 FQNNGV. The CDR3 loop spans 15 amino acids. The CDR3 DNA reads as TGTGCCAGCAGCCTTGGACAGGGTGACAATTCACCCCTCCACTTT. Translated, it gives CASSLGQGDNSPLHF.

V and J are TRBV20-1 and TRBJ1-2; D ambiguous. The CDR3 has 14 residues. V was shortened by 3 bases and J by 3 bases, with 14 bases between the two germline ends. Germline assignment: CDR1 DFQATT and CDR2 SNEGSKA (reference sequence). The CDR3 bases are TGCAGTGCTAGGGCCACAAGGGTTGACTATGGCTACACCTTC. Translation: CSARATRVDYGYTF.

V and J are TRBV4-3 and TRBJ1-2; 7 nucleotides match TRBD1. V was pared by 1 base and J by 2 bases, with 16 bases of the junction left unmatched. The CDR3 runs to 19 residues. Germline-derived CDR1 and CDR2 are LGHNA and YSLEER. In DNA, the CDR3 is TGCGCCAGCAGCCAAGGCAGTTTCCTGAGACAGGGTTTGAACTATGGCTACACCTTC. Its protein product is CASSQGSFLRQGLNYGYTF.

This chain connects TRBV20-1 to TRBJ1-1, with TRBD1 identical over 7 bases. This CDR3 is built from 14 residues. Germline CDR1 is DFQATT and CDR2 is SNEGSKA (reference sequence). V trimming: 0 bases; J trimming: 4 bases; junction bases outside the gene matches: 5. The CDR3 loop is CSARDSGGGTEAFF. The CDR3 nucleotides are TGCAGTGCTAGAGACTCAGGGGGTGGCACTGAAGCTTTCTTT.

CDR3 amino acids: CSARGGSNSPLHF. The DNA of the CDR3 is TGCAGTGCTAGAGGGGGCAGCAATTCACCCCTCCACTTT. The rearrangement links TRBV20-1 to TRBJ1-6, with D maybe TRBD1 (5 bases). Germline CDR1 and CDR2: DFQATT and SNEGSKA (reference sequence). Trimming left V 1 base short and J 7 bases short, with 8 bases between. CDR3 size: 13 residues.

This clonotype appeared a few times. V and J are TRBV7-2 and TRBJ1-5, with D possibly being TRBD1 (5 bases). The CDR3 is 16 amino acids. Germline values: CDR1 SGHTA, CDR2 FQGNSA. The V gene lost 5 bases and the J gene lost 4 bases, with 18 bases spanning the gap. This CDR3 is CASSPTAGIANQPQHF. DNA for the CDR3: TGTGCCAGCAGCCCCACCGCAGGGATAGCAAATCAGCCCCAGCATTTT. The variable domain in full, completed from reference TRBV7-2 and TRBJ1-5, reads GAGVSQSPSNKVTEKGKDVELRCDPISGHTALYWYRQSLGQGLEFLIYFQGNSAPDKSGLPSDRFSAERTGGSVSTLTIQRTQQEDSAVYLCASSPTAGIANQPQHFGDGTRLSIL.